This TCR beta chain originates from a study of Graves' ophthalmopathy and Graves' hyperthyroidism. Study outcomes and limitations: Most expanded clonotypes in thyroid above 0.001 frequency also showed up in blood.

The table lists this clonotype with many counts. The antigen is unknown. Amplified material comprised TCR beta CDR3 regions derived from RNA transcripts. Scientists carried out first-round RT-PCR using HTBI primers and then a second-round multiplex PCR. TCRdb reprocessed the multiplex PCR reads via MiXCR and lists one record per CDR3 protein. The table shows 560,000 or so distinct CDR3 sequences, with roughly 40% occurring only once. Eligible hyperthyroidism cases comprised new diagnoses of under 2 months' duration in individuals aged 18 to 65. Serum thyroxine and TRAb, along with clinical symptoms, thyroid ultrasound and orbital computed tomography, were what diagnosis relied on. The germline CDR1 and CDR2 sequences are SQVTM and ANQGSEA. This CDR3 is 13 amino acids long. Trimming took off 7 bases at V and 7 bases at J, with 19 bases between the two ends.

The sequenced material came from peripheral blood or thyroid tissue (not recorded which). This chain joins TRBV29-1 and TRBJ1-2, with D possibly being TRBD1 (6 bases). This TCR derives from an adult man with Graves' hyperthyroidism. CDR3 amino acids: CSADPNQGSGYTF. The CDR3 coding sequence is TGCAGCGCAGACCCAAACCAGGGGTCTGGCTACACCTTC.